The TCR beta chain under discussion was sequenced for a study of STAT5B mutations in CD4+ large granular lymphocyte leukemia. Study background: The CDR3 'QG' motif was associated with a particular HLA allele among healthy donors.

Study findings and constraints: No patients shared main leukemic clonotypes, though 25% to 30% appeared at low frequency elsewhere. Patient CD4-sorted repertoires stayed more clonal than healthy ones after leukemic-clone removal.

This clone was found once. Its target is unknown. The assay was immunoSEQ multiplex PCR, and TCRdb's table has in-frame clones only and misses some. The sample contains about 28,000 clones, approximately 80% of which appear only once. Input material: CD4+ T cells from blood buffy coats. The clonotype comes from a human donor in good health.

The CDR3 DNA is TGTGCCAGCAGCTTAGGGACCCGAAGCTCCTACGAGCAGTACGTC. This gives the protein CASSLGTRSSYEQYV. The chain couples TRBV7-2 to TRBJ2-7; D is unresolved. Trimming left V 1 base short and J 0 bases short, with 10 bases between. Germline V gene sequence: CDR1 SGHTA, CDR2 FQGNSA. This CDR3 is built from 15 residues.